This T cell receptor beta chain was recorded in a study of blood T cell repertoires in COVID-19. At the level of the study: Material from acute and convalescent COVID-19 was sourced from the United States, Italy and Spain. PBMCs, B-cell-depleted T cells, or T cells provided the cDNA or gDNA that made up the material.

Study processing details: Amplification of reference gene primers was used by the study to estimate nucleated cell counts. Assay: immunoSEQ multiplex PCR; the TCRdb copy retains only in-frame clones and omits some. V, J and clone size are those of that table, while D and trimming were read from the DNA. The data contain about 89,000 clones, about two thirds of them seen just once; the ten biggest clones take up roughly an eighth. Trimming removed 0 bases from V and 6 bases from J, with 11 bases in between. Germline-derived CDR1 and CDR2 are LGHNT and FRNRAP. This CDR3 region has 14 residues. Sequences were obtained from peripheral blood. This chain links TRBV12-5 with TRBJ1-2; D is possibly TRBD1 (6 bases). The clonotype originates from a woman of 80 years or more with acute or convalescent COVID-19. The CDR3: CASGLVYRVNGYTF. The CDR3, as DNA: TGTGCTAGTGGTTTGGTGTACAGGGTGAATGGCTACACCTTC.